This T cell receptor (beta chain) was profiled in a study of T cell repertoires in cytomegalovirus infection. Study background: Public signatures in TCR beta pointed to CMV infection and matching HLA type.

TCRdb processed the reads anew with MiXCR; each CDR3 protein has one entry. The sample holds hundreds of thousands of distinct CDR3 sequences, about 30% seen once. V lost 4 bases, J lost 3 bases, and 18 bases lay in between. Germline V gives CDR1 SGHAT, CDR2 FQNNGV. The CDR3 sequence is 16 residues long. In regard to this clonotype: Its specificity is not known.

The TCR comes from a human donor in good health (CMV status not recorded). Some clones in this sample may be carry-over from other donors' samples. Specimen: cultured PBMCs, collected from culture after CMV antigen stimulation. The chain carries TRBV11-2 and TRBJ1-1, with D uncertain. The CDR3 region has the DNA TGTGCCAGCAGCTCCCCAGTAGGTGGACGGTACACTGAAGCTTTCTTT. Protein product: CASSSPVGGRYTEAFF.